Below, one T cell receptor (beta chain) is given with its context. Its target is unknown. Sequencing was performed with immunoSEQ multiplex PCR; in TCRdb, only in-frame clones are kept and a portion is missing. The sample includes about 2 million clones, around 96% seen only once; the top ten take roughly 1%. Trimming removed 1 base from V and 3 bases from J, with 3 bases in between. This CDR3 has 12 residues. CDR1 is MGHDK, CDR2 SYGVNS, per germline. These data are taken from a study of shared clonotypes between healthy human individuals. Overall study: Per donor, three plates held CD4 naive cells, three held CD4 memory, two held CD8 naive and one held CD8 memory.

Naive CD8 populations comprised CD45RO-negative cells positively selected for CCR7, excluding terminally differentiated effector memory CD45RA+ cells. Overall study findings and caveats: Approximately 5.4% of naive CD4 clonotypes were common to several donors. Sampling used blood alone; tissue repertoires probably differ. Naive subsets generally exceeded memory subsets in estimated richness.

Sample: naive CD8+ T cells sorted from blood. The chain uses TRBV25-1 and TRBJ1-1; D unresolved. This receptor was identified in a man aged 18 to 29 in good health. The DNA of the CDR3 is TGTGCCAGCAGTGAATCTGACACTGAAGCTTTCTTT. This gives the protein CASSESDTEAFF.